The 25 T cell receptor beta chains presented below share a single source sample, sequenced in a study of CD8+ T cells in alopecia areata. Treatment noted: oral pan-JAK inhibitor, 5-10 mg twice daily. Sequencing relied on a cDNA template that was reverse transcribed from extracted RNA. Generated by immunoSEQ multiplex PCR, the TCRdb table keeps only in-frame clones and is missing some. The table includes about 210,000 clones, over 60% detected once. The sample here was CD4+ T cells sorted from blood, taken at week 4, from a patient treated with tofacitinib. These TCRs come from a human donor with alopecia areata.

The chain carries TRBV9 and TRBJ1-4; TRBD1 matches at 7 bases. The CDR3 runs 15 residues. From germline, CDR1 is SGDLS and CDR2 YYNGEE. The ends lost 4 bases at V and 8 bases at J; junction bases unmatched: 11. CDR3 coding DNA: TGTGCCAGCAGCCCTTTCACAGGGGCGGGGGAAAAACTGTTTTTT. Its protein is CASSPFTGAGEKLFF.

About this clone: Other DNA variants within this sample encode the same CDR3. The chain couples TRBV6-5 to TRBJ2-6; D gene unclear. This CDR3 spans 13 amino acids. The V gene's germline CDR1 is MNHEY and CDR2 SVGAGI. The V end was cut by 2 bases, the J end by 3 bases, with 2 bases between. The CDR3 region has the DNA TGTGCCAGCAGTTACAGTGGGGCCAACGTCCTGACTTTC. Translation: CASSYSGANVLTF.

This clone has only a few counts. The sample contains more than one DNA sequence encoding this CDR3. The chain combines TRBV7-2 with TRBJ2-7, with unresolved D. Germline V lookup: CDR1 SGHTA, CDR2 FQGNSA. The CDR3 covers 11 residues. V dropped 4 bases and J dropped 2 bases, with 3 bases sitting between them. Here the CDR3 reads CASSSTYEQYF. CDR3 DNA: TGTGCCAGCAGCTCGACCTACGAGCAGTACTTC.

The V call is TRBV5-1, the J call TRBJ2-3; D tentatively fits TRBD1 or TRBD2 (6 bases each). Germline-derived CDR1 and CDR2 are SGHRS and YFSETQ. This CDR3 region has 15 residues. Trimming took 7 bases from V and 8 from J, leaving 23 bases between them. CDR3 residues: CASSRLPGEVATQYF. CDR3 nucleotides: TGCGCCAGCTCCCGTTTGCCAGGGGAGGTTGCTACGCAGTATTTT.

This clone was counted only a few times. The chain recombines TRBV4-3 with TRBJ1-4; D might be TRBD1 (6 bases). The CDR3 extends over 15 amino acids. Trimming left V 3 bases short and J 8 bases short, with 16 bases between. Germline V gene sequence: CDR1 LGHNA, CDR2 YSLEER. CDR3 residues: CASSQIRGAWEKLFF. The DNA of the CDR3 is TGCGCCAGCAGCCAGATAAGGGGGGCATGGGAAAAACTGTTTTTT.

V gene TRBV27 combines with J gene TRBJ2-3; TRBD2 is a possible D gene (6 bases). Germline CDR1 is MNHEY and CDR2 is SMNVEV (reference sequence). The CDR3 is 13 residues long. V was shortened by 5 bases and J by 10 bases, with 16 bases between the two germline ends. This CDR3 reads CASSIGPEGAQYF. CDR3 DNA: TGTGCCAGCAGTATAGGGCCGGAGGGTGCGCAGTATTTT.

The V and J genes are TRBV30 and TRBJ2-7, with D unclear. V was cut by 1 base and J by 4 bases, with 8 bases left in between. Germline V gene sequence: CDR1 GTSNPN, CDR2 SVGIG (reference sequence). The CDR3 is 12 residues long. CDR3 nucleotides: TGTGCCTGGAGTGGGGTCTCTTACGAGCAGTACTTC. Encoded protein: CAWSGVSYEQYF. Full variable domain (outside the CDR3, taken from reference TRBV30 and TRBJ2-7): SQTIHQWPATLVQPVGSPLSLECTVEGTSNPNLYWYRQAAGRGLQLLFYSVGIGQISSEVPQNLSASRPQDRQFILSSKKLLLSDSGFYLCAWSGVSYEQYFGPGTRLTVT.

In its sample, this clone was seen many times. V gene TRBV2 combines with J gene TRBJ1-2; D ambiguous. Germline V lookup: CDR1 SNHLY, CDR2 FYNNEI. This CDR3 comprises 13 residues. V lost 10 bases and J lost 0, with 12 bases in between. For the CDR3, the DNA is TGTGCCACCAATCGGGGTCCTAACTATGGCTACACCTTC. Encoded protein: CATNRGPNYGYTF.

Concerning this clone itself: In the same sample, other DNA sequences code for this CDR3. The chain has TRBV20-1 and TRBJ1-2; D remains unclear. The CDR3 contains 10 residues. V gave up 6 bases and J gave up 3 bases, with 5 bases separating them. Per the germline V gene, CDR1 is DFQATT and CDR2 is SNEGSKA (reference sequence). CDR3 region: CSAEDYGYTF. The CDR3 DNA follows: TGCAGTGCCGAAGACTATGGCTACACCTTC.

The chain recombines TRBV5-6 with TRBJ2-7, with 8 bases that match TRBD2. Germline CDR1 and CDR2: SGHDT and YYEEEE. The CDR3 length is 14 residues. J was trimmed by 7 bases and V by 2 bases; bases with no gene match: 8. The CDR3 is CASSFTGLEREQYF. DNA of the CDR3: TGTGCCAGCAGCTTTACGGGACTAGAGAGGGAGCAGTACTTC.

The gene calls are TRBV19 and TRBJ1-2; D call uncertain. Deletions cut 7 bases from V and 4 bases from J, with 13 bases between. The CDR3 runs 13 residues. The V gene's germline CDR1 is LNHDA and CDR2 SQIVND (reference sequence). This chain's CDR3 is CASTSGQPYGYTF. The CDR3 nucleotides are TGTGCCAGTACCTCTGGGCAGCCCTATGGCTACACCTTC.

The V and J genes are TRBV29-1 and TRBJ1-5, with 7 bases identical to TRBD1. The germline CDR1 and CDR2 sequences are SQVTM and ANQGSEA. J lost 3 bases, V lost 4 bases, and 6 bases had no gene match. The CDR3 covers 14 residues. Here the CDR3 reads CSVADRDLNQPQHF. CDR3 DNA: TGCAGCGTTGCTGACAGGGACCTCAATCAGCCCCAGCATTTT. The full variable domain, with the rest looked up from reference TRBV29-1 and TRBJ1-5, is SAVISQKPSRDICQRGTSLTIQCQVDSQVTMMFWYRQQPGQSLTLIATANQGSEATYESGFVIDKFPISRPNLTFSTLTVSNMSPEDSSIYLCSVADRDLNQPQHFGDGTRLSIL.

The chain couples TRBV10-3 to TRBJ2-1; 8 bases fit TRBD2. Germline V gene data show CDR1 as ENHRY and CDR2 as SYGVKD. Germline trimming cut 8 bases from V and 6 bases from J; bases unmatched to any gene: 9. This CDR3 is built from 14 residues. The chain's CDR3 is CAIADGLASNEQFF. CDR3 bases: TGTGCCATCGCCGACGGACTAGCAAGCAATGAGCAGTTCTTC.

The genes are TRBV7-2 and TRBJ2-3; D possibly uses TRBD1 or TRBD2 (6 bases each). Trimming stripped 1 base from V and 0 bases from J, with 11 bases between. CDR3 length: 16 amino acids. Germline loops: CDR1 SGHTA, CDR2 FQGNSA. CDR3 amino acids: CASSLVPGASTDTQYF. The CDR3 region has the DNA TGTGCCAGCAGCTTAGTTCCGGGGGCTAGCACAGATACGCAGTATTTT.

This clone appeared a single time. The chain couples TRBV15 to TRBJ1-1; TRBD1 might be the D (5 bases). The germline V and J ends were trimmed by 2 bases and 7 bases, with 11 bases remaining between them. This CDR3 comprises 13 residues. CDR1 and CDR2 from the germline V gene are LNHNV and YYDKDF (reference sequence). The CDR3 bases are TGTGCCACCAGCAGACCACAGGCTCGTGAAGCTTTCTTT. This translates into CATSRPQAREAFF.

This chain joins TRBV7-9 and TRBJ2-5; D unresolved. The CDR3 is 13 residues long. Germline lookup yields CDR1 SEHNR and CDR2 FQNEAQ (reference sequence). V gave up 1 base and J gave up 3 bases, with 6 bases separating them. CDR3 nucleotides: TGTGCCAGCAGCTTAGACAGTAAAGAGACCCAGTACTTC. Its protein is CASSLDSKETQYF.

The table lists this clone with a count of one. The rearrangement joins TRBV6-6 to TRBJ2-3; D is tentatively TRBD1 or TRBD2 (6 bases each). Germline V gene lookup returns CDR1 MNHNY and CDR2 SVGAGI (reference sequence). V was cut by 0 bases and J by 6 bases, with 7 bases left in between. The CDR3 runs to 13 residues. CDR3 region: CASSYSGGDTQYF. CDR3 bases: TGTGCCAGCAGTTACTCAGGGGGGGATACGCAGTATTTT.

V and J are TRBV28 and TRBJ2-5, with 13 bases identical to TRBD2. J was trimmed by 5 bases and V by 5 bases; bases with no gene match: 8. CDR3 length: 16 residues. Germline V lookup: CDR1 MDHEN, CDR2 SYDVKM. This chain's CDR3 is CASSPGLAGPGETQYF. The CDR3 nucleotides read TGTGCCAGCAGTCCGGGACTAGCGGGGCCGGGGGAGACCCAGTACTTC.

This clone occurred a few times. The J gene is TRBJ2-5, the V gene TRBV13, with 13 bases fitting TRBD2. The J call may be wrong; the DNA end is better matched by TRBJ2-7. CDR1 is PRHDT, CDR2 FYEKMQ, per germline (reference sequence). This CDR3 is built from 15 residues. CDR3 amino acids: CASSRTSGGLYEQYF. The DNA of the CDR3 is TGTGCCAGCAGCCGGACTAGCGGGGGCCTCTACGAGCAGTACTTC.

The chain employs TRBV11-2 and TRBJ1-1; maybe TRBD1 (5 bases). Trimming pared 11 bases from V and 5 bases from J, leaving 21 bases between. The CDR3 covers 14 residues. Looked up from germline, CDR1 is SGHAT and CDR2 is FQNNGV. Here the CDR3 reads CAGGRGQGATEAFF. DNA for the CDR3: TGTGCCGGCGGACGGGGTCAGGGCGCAACTGAAGCTTTCTTT.

This clone was counted a single time. This sequence joins TRBV10-3 and TRBJ2-1; TRBD2 matches 10 bases. This CDR3 has 14 amino acids. V gave up 10 bases and J gave up 7 bases; unmatched junction bases: 10. Germline V gene data show CDR1 as ENHRY and CDR2 as SYGVKD. The chain's CDR3 is CASGPERGGNEQFF. The DNA for the CDR3 is TGTGCCAGCGGACCCGAGCGGGGGGGTAATGAGCAGTTCTTC.

The chain is built from TRBV18 and TRBJ2-3; D unresolved. Germline V gene lookup returns CDR1 KGHSH and CDR2 LQKENI. CDR3 length: 14 amino acids. V lost 3 bases to trimming and J lost 1 base, with 8 bases between them. The CDR3 here is CASSPPHGTDTQYF. CDR3 bases: TGTGCCAGCTCACCGCCCCATGGCACAGATACGCAGTATTTT.

The chain uses TRBV2 and TRBJ2-7; no clear D. The CDR3 sequence is 12 residues long. The V gene lost 2 bases and the J gene lost 4 bases, with 6 bases spanning the gap. The germline V gene has CDR1 SNHLY and CDR2 FYNNEI. The CDR3 DNA is TGTGCCAGCAGTGAATCCCGATACGAGCAGTACTTC. Translating it yields CASSESRYEQYF.

CDR3 loop: CASRPGPRGDTQYF. CDR3 DNA sequence: TGTGCCAGTAGACCGGGACCCCGGGGAGATACGCAGTATTTT. The rearrangement uses TRBV19 and TRBJ2-3, with D possibly being TRBD1 or TRBD2 (5 bases each). V was cut by 6 bases and J by 5 bases, with 15 bases left in between. From germline, CDR1 is LNHDA and CDR2 SQIVND (reference sequence). The CDR3 covers 14 residues.

The chain has TRBV4-3 and TRBJ2-4; tentative D call: TRBD2 (7 bases). The germline CDR1 and CDR2 sequences are LGHNA and YSLEER. The CDR3 covers 15 residues. Trimming pared 2 bases from V and 8 bases from J, leaving 16 bases between. The CDR3 region is CASSQRGGGEDIQYF. The CDR3 coding sequence is TGCGCCAGCAGCCAACGGGGAGGGGGAGAAGACATTCAGTACTTC.